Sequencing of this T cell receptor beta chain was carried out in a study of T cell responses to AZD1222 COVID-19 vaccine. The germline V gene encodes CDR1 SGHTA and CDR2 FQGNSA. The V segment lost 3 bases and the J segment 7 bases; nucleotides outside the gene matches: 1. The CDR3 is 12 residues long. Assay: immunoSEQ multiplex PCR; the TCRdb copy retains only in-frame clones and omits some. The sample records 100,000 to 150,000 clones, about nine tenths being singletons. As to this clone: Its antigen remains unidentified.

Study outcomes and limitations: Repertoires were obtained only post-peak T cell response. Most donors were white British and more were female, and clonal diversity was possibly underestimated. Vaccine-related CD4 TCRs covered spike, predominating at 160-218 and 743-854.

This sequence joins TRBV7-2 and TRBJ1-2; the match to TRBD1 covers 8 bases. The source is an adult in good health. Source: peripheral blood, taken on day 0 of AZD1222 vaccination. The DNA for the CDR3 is TGTGCCAGCAGCTTGACAGGGGTTGGCTACACCTTC. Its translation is CASSLTGVGYTF.